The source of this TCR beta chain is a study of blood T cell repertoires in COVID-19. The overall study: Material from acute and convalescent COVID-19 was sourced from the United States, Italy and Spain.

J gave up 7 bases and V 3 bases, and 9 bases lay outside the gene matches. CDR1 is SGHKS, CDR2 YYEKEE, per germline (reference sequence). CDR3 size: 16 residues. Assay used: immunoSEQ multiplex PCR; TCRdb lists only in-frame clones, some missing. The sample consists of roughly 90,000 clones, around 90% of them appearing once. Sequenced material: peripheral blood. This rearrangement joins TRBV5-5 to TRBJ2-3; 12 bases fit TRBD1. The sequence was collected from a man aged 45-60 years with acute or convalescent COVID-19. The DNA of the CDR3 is TGTGCCAGCAGCTGGGGGACAGGGGGCGGACCACATACGCAGTATTTT. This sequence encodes CASSWGTGGGPHTQYF.